This T cell receptor (beta chain) was captured in a study of cytomegalovirus exposure and HLA in healthy donors. Study-wide points: Later analysis placed DRB1 highest and HLA-C lowest in TCR association rates, which differed by HLA locus. In vitro assays verified that a few CMV-associated chains recognized CMV antigens specifically.

In the case of this clone: Its antigen is not identified.

Researchers ran the PCR with 60 Vbeta and 13 Jbeta primers. The repertoire was sequenced with immunoSEQ multiplex PCR; TCRdb's copy has only in-frame clones and lacks some. The sample has some 140,000 clones. V lost 1 base, J lost 11 bases, and 12 bases lay in between. CDR3 length: 12 amino acids. CDR1 is SGHNT and CDR2 is YYREEE in the germline V gene (reference sequence). Material: PBMCs. This sequence originates from a woman aged 35 to 49 in good health and CMV-seronegative. The rearrangement uses TRBV5-4 and TRBJ2-5; a weak D match, TRBD2 (6 bases). CDR3 coding DNA: TGTGCCAGCAGCTTGACATCGGGGGAGCAGTACTTC. Protein: CASSLTSGEQYF.